This T cell receptor beta chain is drawn from a study of blood T cell repertoires in COVID-19. The germline gives CDR1 KGHSH, CDR2 LQKENI. The CDR3 has 15 residues. Trimming removed 6 bases from V and 6 bases from J; junction bases left unmatched: 11. Authors' methods: Cell counts per sample came from amplifying reference gene primers. Here immunoSEQ multiplex PCR was the method, and the copy in TCRdb shows in-frame clones only, minus some. V and J calls and clone size are as listed in that table; D and trimming were resolved from the DNA. The table shows roughly 100,000 clones, with about 90% occurring only once.

The chain couples TRBV18 to TRBJ2-7, with 10 bases identical to TRBD2. The receptor's source is a man in his forties or fifties with acute or convalescent COVID-19. The sample consisted of peripheral blood. The CDR3 DNA reads as TGTGCCAGCTCCCAAGCGGGGGGGCCAGGACTCGAGCAGTACTTC. As protein: CASSQAGGPGLEQYF. Supplemented by reference TRBV18 and TRBJ2-7, the full variable domain reads NAGVMQNPRHLVRRRGQEARLRCSPMKGHSHVYWYRQLPEEGLKFMVYLQKENIIDESGMPKERFSAEFPKEGPSILRIQQVVRGDSAAYFCASSQAGGPGLEQYFGPGTRLTVT.